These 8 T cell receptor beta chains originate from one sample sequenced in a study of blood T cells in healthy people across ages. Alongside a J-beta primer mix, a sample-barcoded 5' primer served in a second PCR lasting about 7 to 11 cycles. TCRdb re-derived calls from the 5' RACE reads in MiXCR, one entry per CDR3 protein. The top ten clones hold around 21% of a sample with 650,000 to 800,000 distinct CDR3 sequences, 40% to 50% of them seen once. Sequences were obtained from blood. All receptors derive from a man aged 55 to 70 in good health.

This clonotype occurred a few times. The CDR3 DNA is TGTGCCAGCAGTCTCGGGGCGGGGAGAGGCACAGATACGCAGTATTTT. It yields the protein CASSLGAGRGTDTQYF. V is TRBV12-3 or TRBV12-4 and J is TRBJ2-3, with D possibly TRBD2 on 6 matching bases. With 5 bases removed from V and 1 base from J, the gap between germline ends came to 16 bases. The CDR3 totals 16 residues.

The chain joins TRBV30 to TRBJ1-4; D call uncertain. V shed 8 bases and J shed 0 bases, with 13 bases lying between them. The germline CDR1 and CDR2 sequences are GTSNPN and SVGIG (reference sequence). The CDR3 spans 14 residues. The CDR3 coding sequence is TGTGCCGGGCAGGACTTTGCAACTAATGAAAAACTGTTTTTT. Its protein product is CAGQDFATNEKLFF. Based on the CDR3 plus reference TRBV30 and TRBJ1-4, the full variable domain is SQTIHQWPATLVQPVGSPLSLECTVEGTSNPNLYWYRQAAGRGLQLLFYSVGIGQISSEVPQNLSASRPQDRQFILSSKKLLLSDSGFYLCAGQDFATNEKLFFGSGTQLSVL.

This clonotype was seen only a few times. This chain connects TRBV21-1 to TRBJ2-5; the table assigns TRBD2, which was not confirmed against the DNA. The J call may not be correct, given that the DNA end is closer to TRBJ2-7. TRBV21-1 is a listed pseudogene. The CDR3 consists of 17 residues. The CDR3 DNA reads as TGTGCCAGCTCCAGTATTGCGCTGCCCTCGTTCCACTACGAGCAGTACTTC. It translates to CASSSIALPSFHYEQYF.

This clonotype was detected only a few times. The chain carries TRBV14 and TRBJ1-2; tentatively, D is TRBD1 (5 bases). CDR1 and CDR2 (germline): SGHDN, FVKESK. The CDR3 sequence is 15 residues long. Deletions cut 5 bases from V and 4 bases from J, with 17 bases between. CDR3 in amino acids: CASSVNTGGSYGYTF. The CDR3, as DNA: TGTGCCAGCAGCGTTAACACAGGCGGTAGCTATGGCTACACCTTC. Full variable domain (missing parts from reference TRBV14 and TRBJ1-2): EAGVTQFPSHSVIEKGQTVTLRCDPISGHDNLYWYRRVMGKEIKFLLHFVKESKQDESGMPNNRFLAERTGGTYSTLKVQPAELEDSGVYFCASSVNTGGSYGYTFGSGTRLTVV.

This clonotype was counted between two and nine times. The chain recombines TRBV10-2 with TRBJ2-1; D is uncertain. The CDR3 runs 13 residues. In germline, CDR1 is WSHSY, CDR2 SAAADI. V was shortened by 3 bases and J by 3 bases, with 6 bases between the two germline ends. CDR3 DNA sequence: TGCGCCAGCAGTGACTCACACTACAATGAGCAGTTCTTC. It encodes CASSDSHYNEQFF.

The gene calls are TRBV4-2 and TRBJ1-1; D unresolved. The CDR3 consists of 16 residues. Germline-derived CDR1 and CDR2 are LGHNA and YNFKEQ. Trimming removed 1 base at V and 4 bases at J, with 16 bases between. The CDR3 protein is CASSQVEWTEGTEAFF. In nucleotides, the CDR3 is TGTGCCAGCAGCCAAGTCGAATGGACGGAGGGCACTGAAGCTTTCTTT.

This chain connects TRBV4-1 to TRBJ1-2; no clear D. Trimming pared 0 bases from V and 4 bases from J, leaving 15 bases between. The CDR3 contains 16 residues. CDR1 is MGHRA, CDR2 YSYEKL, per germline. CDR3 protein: CASSQDRGQRRYGYTF. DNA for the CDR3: TGCGCCAGCAGCCAAGATCGAGGGCAGCGTCGCTATGGCTACACCTTC.

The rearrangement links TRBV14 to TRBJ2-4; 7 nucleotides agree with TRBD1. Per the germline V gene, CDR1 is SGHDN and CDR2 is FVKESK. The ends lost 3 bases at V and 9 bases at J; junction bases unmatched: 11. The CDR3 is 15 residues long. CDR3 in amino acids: CASSHRDSKSGIQYF. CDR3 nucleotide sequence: TGTGCCAGCAGCCATCGGGACAGCAAGTCCGGCATTCAGTACTTC.